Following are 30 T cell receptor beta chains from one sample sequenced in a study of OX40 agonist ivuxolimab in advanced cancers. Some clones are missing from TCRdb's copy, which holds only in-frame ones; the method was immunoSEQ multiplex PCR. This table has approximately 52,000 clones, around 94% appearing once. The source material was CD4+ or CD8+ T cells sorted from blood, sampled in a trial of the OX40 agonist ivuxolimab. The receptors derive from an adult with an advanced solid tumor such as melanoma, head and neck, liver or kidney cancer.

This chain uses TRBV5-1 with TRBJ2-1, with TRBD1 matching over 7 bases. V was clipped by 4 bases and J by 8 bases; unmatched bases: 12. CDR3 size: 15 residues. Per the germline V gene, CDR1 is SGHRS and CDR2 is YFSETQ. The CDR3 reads CASSPSGRGSDEQFF. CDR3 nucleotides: TGCGCCAGCAGCCCCTCCGGCAGGGGGAGTGATGAGCAGTTCTTC.

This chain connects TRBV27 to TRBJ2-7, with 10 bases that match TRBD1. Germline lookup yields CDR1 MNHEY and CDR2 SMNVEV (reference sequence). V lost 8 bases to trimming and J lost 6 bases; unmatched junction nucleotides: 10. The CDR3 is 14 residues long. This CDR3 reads CASDDRGRLGEQYF. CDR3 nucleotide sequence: TGTGCCAGCGACGACAGGGGGCGCTTGGGCGAGCAGTACTTC.

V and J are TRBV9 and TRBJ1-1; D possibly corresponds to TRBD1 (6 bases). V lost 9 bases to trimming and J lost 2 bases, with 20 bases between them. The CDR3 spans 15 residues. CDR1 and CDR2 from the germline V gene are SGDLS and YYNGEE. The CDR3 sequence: CATFSQTGSNTEAFF. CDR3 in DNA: TGTGCCACTTTTAGCCAGACAGGAAGTAACACTGAAGCTTTCTTT.

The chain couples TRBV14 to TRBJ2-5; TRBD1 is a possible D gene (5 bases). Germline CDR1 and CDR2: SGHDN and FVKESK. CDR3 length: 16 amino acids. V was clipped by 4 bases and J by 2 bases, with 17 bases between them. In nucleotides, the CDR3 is TGTGCCAGCAGCCTGGAGACGCGACAGATACAAGAGACCCAGTACTTC. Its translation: CASSLETRQIQETQYF.

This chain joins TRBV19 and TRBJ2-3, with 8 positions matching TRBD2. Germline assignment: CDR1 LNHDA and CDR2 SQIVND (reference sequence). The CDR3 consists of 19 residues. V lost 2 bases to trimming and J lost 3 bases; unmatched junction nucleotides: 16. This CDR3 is CASSILPGSAGLGTDTQYF. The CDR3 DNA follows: TGTGCCAGTAGTATATTGCCGGGGTCCGCGGGACTAGGGACAGATACGCAGTATTTT.

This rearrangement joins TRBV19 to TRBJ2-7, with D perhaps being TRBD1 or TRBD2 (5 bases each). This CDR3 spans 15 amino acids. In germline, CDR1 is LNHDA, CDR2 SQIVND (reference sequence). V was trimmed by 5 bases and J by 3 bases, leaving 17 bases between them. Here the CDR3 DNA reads TGTGCCAGTAGTGATTTGGGACGGGGCCGCTACGAGCAGTACTTC. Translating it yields CASSDLGRGRYEQYF.

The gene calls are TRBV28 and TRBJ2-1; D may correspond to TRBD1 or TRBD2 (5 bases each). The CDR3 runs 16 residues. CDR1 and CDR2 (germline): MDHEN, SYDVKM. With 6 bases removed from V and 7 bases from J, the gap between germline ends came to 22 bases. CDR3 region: CASSRRDGRDYNEQFF. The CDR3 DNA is TGTGCCAGCAGCCGTAGGGACGGCCGAGATTATAATGAGCAGTTCTTC.

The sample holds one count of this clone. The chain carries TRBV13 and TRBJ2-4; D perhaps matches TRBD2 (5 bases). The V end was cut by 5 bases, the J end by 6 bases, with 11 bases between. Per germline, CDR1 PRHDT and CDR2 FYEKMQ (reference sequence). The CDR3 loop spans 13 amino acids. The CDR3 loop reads CASSTGVGNIQYF. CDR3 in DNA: TGTGCCAGCAGCACCGGGGTAGGAAACATTCAGTACTTC.

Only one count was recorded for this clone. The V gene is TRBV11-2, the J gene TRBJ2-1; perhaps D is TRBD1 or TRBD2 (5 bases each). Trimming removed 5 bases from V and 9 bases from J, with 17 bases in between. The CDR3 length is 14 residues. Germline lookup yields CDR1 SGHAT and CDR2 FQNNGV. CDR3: CASSLWGSVSEQFF. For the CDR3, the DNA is TGTGCCAGCAGCCTATGGGGGAGTGTAAGTGAGCAGTTCTTC.

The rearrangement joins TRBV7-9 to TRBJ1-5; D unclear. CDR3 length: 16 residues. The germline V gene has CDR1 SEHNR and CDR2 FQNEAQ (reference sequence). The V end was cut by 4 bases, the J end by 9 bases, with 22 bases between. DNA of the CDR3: TGTGCCAGCAGCTCTAATCAACCGGTCGGGGAGGGGCCCCAGCATTTT. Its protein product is CASSSNQPVGEGPQHF. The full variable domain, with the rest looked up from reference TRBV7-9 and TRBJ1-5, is DTGVSQNPRHKITKRGQNVTFRCDPISEHNRLYWYRQTLGQGPEFLTYFQNEAQLEKSRLLSDRFSAERPKGSFSTLEIQRTEQGDSAMYLCASSSNQPVGEGPQHFGDGTRLSIL.

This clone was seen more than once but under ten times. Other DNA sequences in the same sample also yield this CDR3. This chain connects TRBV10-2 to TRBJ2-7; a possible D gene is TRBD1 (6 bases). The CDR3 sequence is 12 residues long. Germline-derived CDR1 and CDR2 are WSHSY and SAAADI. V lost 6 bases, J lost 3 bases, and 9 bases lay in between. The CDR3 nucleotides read TGCGCCAGCAGAAACAGGGACTACGAGCAGTACTTC. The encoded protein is CASRNRDYEQYF.

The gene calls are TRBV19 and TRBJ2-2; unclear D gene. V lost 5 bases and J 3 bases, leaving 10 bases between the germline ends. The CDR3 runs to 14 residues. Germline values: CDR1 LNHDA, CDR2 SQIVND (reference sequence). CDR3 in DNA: TGTGCCAGTAGTTTCGGGTCGGACACCGGGGAGCTGTTTTTT. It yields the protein CASSFGSDTGELFF.

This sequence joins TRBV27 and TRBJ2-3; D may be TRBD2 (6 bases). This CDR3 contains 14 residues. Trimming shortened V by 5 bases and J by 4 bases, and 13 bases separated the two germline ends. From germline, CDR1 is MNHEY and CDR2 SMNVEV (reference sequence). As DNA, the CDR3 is TGTGCCAGCAGTACCAGGGACTGGGCAGATACGCAGTATTTT. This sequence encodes CASSTRDWADTQYF.

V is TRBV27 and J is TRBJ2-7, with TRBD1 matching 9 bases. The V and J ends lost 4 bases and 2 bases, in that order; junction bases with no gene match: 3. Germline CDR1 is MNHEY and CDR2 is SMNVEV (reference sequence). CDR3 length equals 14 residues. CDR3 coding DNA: TGTGCCAGCAGTTGGGGGACAGGGACCTACGAGCAGTACTTC. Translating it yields CASSWGTGTYEQYF.

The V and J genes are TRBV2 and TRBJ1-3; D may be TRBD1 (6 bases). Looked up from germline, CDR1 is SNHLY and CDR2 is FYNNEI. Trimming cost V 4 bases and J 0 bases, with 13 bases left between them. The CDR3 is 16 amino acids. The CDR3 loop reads CASSGARTDSGNTIYF. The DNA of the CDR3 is TGTGCCAGCAGTGGGGCCAGGACAGACTCTGGAAACACCATATATTTT.

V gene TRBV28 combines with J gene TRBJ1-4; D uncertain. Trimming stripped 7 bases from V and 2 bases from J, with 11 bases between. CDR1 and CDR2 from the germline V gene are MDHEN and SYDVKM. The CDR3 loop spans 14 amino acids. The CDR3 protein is CASTFRWTNEKLFF. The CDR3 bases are TGTGCCAGCACCTTCCGGTGGACTAATGAAAAACTGTTTTTT.

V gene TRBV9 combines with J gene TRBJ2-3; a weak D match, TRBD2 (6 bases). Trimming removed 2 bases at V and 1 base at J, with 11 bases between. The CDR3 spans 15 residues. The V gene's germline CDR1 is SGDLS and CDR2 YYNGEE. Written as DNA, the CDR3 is TGTGCCAGCAGCGTTCAATCGGGAGGCACAGATACGCAGTATTTT. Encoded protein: CASSVQSGGTDTQYF.

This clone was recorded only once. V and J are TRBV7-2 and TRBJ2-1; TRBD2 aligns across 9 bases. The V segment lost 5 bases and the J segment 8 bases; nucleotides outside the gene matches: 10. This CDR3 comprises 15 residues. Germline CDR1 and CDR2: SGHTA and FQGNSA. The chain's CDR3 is CASSLSGSVIDEQFF. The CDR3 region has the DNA TGTGCCAGCAGCCTTAGCGGGAGCGTTATCGATGAGCAGTTCTTC.

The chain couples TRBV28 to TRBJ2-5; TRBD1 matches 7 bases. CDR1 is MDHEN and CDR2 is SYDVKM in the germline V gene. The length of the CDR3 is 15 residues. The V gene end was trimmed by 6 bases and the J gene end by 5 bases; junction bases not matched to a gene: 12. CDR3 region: CASSERQGVWETQYF. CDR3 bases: TGTGCCAGCAGCGAAAGACAGGGAGTTTGGGAGACCCAGTACTTC.

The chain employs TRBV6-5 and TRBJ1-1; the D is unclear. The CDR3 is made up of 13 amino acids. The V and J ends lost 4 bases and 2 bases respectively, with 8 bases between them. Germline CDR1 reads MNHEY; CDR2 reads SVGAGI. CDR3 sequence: CASSWGFNTEAFF. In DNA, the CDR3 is TGTGCCAGCAGTTGGGGATTTAACACTGAAGCTTTCTTT.

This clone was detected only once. CDR3 amino acids: CAWSTLEREGNNEQFF. CDR3 DNA: TGTGCCTGGAGTACCCTTGAGCGGGAGGGGAACAATGAGCAGTTCTTC. The chain combines TRBV30 with TRBJ2-1, with 10 bases aligning to TRBD2. V lost 2 bases, J lost 5 bases, and 9 bases stayed unmatched. The length of the CDR3 is 16 residues. Germline V CDR1 and CDR2: GTSNPN, SVGIG (reference sequence).

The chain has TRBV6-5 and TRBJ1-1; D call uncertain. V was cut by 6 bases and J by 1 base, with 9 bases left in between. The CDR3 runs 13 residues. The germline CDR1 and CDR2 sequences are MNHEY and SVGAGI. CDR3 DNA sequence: TGTGCCAGCAGCCCCAACCCGAACACTGAAGCTTTCTTT. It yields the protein CASSPNPNTEAFF.

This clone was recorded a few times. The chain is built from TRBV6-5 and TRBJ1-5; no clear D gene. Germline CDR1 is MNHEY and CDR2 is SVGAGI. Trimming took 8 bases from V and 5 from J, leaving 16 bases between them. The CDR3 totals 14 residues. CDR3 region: CASGIGGRHQPQHF. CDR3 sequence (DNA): TGTGCCAGCGGTATAGGCGGTCGTCATCAGCCCCAGCATTTT.

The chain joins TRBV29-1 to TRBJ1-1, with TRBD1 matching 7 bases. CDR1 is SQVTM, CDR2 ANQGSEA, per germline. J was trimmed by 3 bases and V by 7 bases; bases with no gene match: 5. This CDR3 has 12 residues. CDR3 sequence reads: CSGGTGDTEAFF. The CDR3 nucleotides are TGCAGCGGGGGTACAGGGGACACTGAAGCTTTCTTT. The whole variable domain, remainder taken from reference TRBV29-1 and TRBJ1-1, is SAVISQKPSRDICQRGTSLTIQCQVDSQVTMMFWYRQQPGQSLTLIATANQGSEATYESGFVIDKFPISRPNLTFSTLTVSNMSPEDSSIYLCSGGTGDTEAFFGQGTRLTVV.

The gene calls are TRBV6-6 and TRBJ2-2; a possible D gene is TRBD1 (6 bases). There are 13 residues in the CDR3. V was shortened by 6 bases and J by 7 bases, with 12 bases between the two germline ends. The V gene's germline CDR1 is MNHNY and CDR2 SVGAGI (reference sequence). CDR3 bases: TGTGCCAGCAGCAATACAGGGATCGGGGAGCTGTTTTTT. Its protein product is CASSNTGIGELFF.

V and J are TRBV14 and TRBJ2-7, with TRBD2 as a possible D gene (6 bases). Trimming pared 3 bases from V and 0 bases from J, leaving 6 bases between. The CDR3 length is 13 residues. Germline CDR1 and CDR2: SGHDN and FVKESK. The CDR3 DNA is TGTGCCAGCAGCCACGGGGGCTCCTACGAGCAGTACTTC. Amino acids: CASSHGGSYEQYF.

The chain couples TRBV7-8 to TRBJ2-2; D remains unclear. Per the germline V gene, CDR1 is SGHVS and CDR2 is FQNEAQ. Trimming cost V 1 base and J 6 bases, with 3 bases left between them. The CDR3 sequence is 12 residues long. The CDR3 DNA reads TGTGCCAGCAGCTTAGTTCCCGGGGAGCTGTTTTTT. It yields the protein CASSLVPGELFF.

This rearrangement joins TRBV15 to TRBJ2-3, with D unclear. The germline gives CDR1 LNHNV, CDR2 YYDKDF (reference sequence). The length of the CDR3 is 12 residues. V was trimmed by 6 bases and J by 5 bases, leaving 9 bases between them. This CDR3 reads CATRQGLDTQYF. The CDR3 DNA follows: TGTGCCACCAGACAAGGGTTAGATACGCAGTATTTT.

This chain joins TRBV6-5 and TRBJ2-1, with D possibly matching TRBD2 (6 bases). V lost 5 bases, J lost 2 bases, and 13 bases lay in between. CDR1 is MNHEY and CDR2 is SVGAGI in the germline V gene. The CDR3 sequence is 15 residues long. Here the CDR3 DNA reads TGTGCCAGCAGTCCGACTAGTATTCCCTACAATGAGCAGTTCTTC. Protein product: CASSPTSIPYNEQFF.

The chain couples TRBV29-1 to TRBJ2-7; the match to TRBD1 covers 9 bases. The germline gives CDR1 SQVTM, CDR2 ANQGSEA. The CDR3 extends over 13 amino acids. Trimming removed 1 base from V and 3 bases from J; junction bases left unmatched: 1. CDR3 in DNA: TGCAGCGTTGAAGGACAGGGGGGCTACGAGCAGTACTTC. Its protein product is CSVEGQGGYEQYF.